This T cell receptor beta chain is from a study of T cells after posttransplantation cyclophosphamide. Method: immunoSEQ multiplex PCR; TCRdb's copy keeps in-frame clones and lacks some. The sample carries tens of thousands of clones, 86% recorded once. The receptor was isolated from a man aged 30-40 years with a blood cancer, CMV-positive, and with a related stem cell donor. The sequencing input was PBMCs.

The CDR3 loop is CASRYEGEQYF. The DNA for the CDR3 is TGTGCCAGCAGATATGAGGGTGAGCAGTACTTC. The gene calls are TRBV6-1 and TRBJ2-7; TRBD2 is a possible D gene (5 bases). Germline assignment: CDR1 MNHNS and CDR2 SASEGT. The CDR3 runs 11 residues. V lost 6 bases and J lost 7, with 10 bases in between.